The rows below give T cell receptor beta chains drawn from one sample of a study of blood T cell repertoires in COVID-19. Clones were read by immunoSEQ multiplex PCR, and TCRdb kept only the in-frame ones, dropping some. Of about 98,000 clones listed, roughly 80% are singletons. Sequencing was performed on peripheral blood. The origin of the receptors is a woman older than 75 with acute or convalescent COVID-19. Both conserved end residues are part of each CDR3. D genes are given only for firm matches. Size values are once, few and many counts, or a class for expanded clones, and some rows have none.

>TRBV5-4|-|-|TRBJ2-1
CASSGGAFPVF
TGTGCCAGCAGCGGGGGGGCCTTCCCCGTCTTC
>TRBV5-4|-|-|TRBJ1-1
CASSSSGRTNTEAFF
TGTGCCAGCAGCTCATCCGGGAGGACTAACACTGAAGCTTTCTTT
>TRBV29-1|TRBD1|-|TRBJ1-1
CSVHRGYGTEAFF
TGCAGCGTTCACAGGGGGTACGGCACTGAAGCTTTCTTT
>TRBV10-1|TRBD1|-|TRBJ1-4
CASSDGQANEKLFF
TGCGCCAGCAGTGATGGACAGGCTAATGAAAAACTGTTTTTT
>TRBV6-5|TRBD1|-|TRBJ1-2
CASSYSGTVSYGYTF
TGTGCCAGCAGCTACTCGGGGACAGTGTCCTATGGCTACACCTTC
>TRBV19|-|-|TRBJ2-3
CASRLTDPSTDTQYF
TGTGCCAGTAGACTGACAGACCCTAGCACAGATACGCAGTATTTT
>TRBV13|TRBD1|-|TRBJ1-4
CASSDRQGGEKLFF
TGTGCCAGCAGCGACCGACAGGGAGGAGAAAAACTGTTTTTT
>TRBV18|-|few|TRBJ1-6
CASSPDRGGNNSPLHF
TGTGCCAGCTCACCCGACCGGGGGGGCAATAATTCACCCCTCCACTTT
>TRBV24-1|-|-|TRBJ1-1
CATSDPRDTEAFF
TGTGCCACCAGTGACCCCCGGGACACTGAAGCTTTCTTT
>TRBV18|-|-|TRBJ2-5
CASSQGFPETQYF
TGTGCCAGCTCCCAGGGGTTTCCAGAGACCCAGTACTTC
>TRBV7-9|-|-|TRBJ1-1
CASSPQGPEAFF
TGTGCCAGCAGCCCACAGGGACCTGAAGCTTTCTTT
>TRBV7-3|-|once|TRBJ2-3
CASSPWPTTDTQYF
TGTGCCAGCAGCCCATGGCCCACCACAGATACGCAGTATTTT
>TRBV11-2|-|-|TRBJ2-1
CASSLNRLDNEQFF
TGTGCCAGCAGCCTAAACCGACTTGACAATGAGCAGTTCTTC
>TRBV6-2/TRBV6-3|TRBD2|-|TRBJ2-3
CASSYGLATTDTQYF
TGTGCCAGCAGTTACGGACTAGCTACCACAGATACGCAGTATTTT
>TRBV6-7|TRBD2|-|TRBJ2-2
CASSHTGGSTGELFF
TGTGCCAGCAGCCACACGGGGGGGAGCACCGGGGAGCTGTTTTTT
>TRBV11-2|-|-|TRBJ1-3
CASSLAGPTYGNTIYF
TGTGCCAGCAGCTTAGCAGGTCCGACCTACGGAAACACCATATATTTT
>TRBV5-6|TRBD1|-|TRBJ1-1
CASSATGLLMNTEAFF
TGTGCCAGCAGCGCGACAGGGCTCCTCATGAACACTGAAGCTTTCTTT
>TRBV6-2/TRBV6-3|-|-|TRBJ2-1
CASIPDYLSSYNEQFF
TGTGCCAGCATCCCGGACTACTTAAGCTCCTACAATGAGCAGTTCTTC
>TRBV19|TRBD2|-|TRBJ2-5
CASRSSGTTLETQYF
TGTGCCAGTAGGTCGTCCGGGACTACTCTAGAGACCCAGTACTTC
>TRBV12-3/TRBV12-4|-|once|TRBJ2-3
CASSGGATDTQYF
TGTGCCTCCTCAGGCGGGGCCACAGATACGCAGTATTTT
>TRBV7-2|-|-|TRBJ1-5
CASSLGVGGQPQHF
TGTGCCAGCAGCTTAGGTGTAGGGGGACAACCCCAGCATTTT
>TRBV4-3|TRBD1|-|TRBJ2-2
CASSWGQGPSGELFF
TGCGCCAGCAGCTGGGGACAGGGACCAAGCGGGGAGCTGTTTTTT
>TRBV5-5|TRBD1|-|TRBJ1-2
CASSSRIQDRGLGYTF
TGTGCCAGCAGCTCACGCATTCAAGACAGGGGGCTAGGCTACACCTTC
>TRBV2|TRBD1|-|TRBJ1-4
CASSDRTGDEKLFF
TGTGCCAGCAGTGATAGGACAGGGGACGAAAAACTGTTTTTT
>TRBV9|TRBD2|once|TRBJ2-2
CASSAQGLAGGTGELFF
TGTGCCAGCAGCGCCCAGGGACTAGCGGGGGGCACCGGGGAGCTGTTTTTT
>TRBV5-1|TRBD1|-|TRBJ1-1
CASSFGGGSYTEAFF
TGCGCCAGCAGCTTTGGAGGGGGCTCTTACACTGAAGCTTTCTTT
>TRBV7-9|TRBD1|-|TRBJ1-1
CATNRQGLNTEAFF
TGTGCCACCAATAGACAGGGACTGAACACTGAAGCTTTCTTT
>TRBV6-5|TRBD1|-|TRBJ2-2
CASGRDSGGTGELFF
TGTGCCAGCGGACGGGACAGTGGTGGCACCGGGGAGCTGTTTTTT
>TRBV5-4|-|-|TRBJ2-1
CASRPTSSYNEQFF
TGTGCCAGCAGACCGACTAGCTCCTACAATGAGCAGTTCTTC
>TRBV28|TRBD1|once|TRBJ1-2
CASSPTSLTGGNGYTF
TGTGCCAGCAGCCCAACCTCGCTGACAGGGGGAAATGGCTACACCTTC
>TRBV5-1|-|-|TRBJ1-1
CASSLNSGGPTEAFF
TGCGCCAGCAGCTTGAATTCCGGGGGGCCCACTGAAGCTTTCTTT
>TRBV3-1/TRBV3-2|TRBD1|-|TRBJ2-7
CASSEGQGVEQYF
TGTGCCAGCAGCGAGGGACAGGGGGTCGAGCAGTACTTC
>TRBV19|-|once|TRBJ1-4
CASSTSPDRINEKLFF
TGTGCCAGTAGTACCTCCCCCGACAGAATCAATGAAAAACTGTTTTTT
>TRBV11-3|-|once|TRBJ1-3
CASSASSGNTIYF
TGTGCCAGCAGCGCCAGCTCTGGAAACACCATATATTTT
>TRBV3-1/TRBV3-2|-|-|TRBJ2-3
CASSQAGIGTDTQYF
TGTGCCAGCAGCCAAGCGGGGATCGGCACAGATACGCAGTATTTT
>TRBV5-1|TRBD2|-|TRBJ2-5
CATKGGSGGAEETQYF
TGCGCCACCAAGGGCGGTAGCGGGGGGGCGGAGGAGACCCAGTACTTC
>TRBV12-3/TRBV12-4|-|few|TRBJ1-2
CASSRDPRDGYTF
TGTGCCAGCAGCCGAGACCCCAGGGATGGCTACACCTTC